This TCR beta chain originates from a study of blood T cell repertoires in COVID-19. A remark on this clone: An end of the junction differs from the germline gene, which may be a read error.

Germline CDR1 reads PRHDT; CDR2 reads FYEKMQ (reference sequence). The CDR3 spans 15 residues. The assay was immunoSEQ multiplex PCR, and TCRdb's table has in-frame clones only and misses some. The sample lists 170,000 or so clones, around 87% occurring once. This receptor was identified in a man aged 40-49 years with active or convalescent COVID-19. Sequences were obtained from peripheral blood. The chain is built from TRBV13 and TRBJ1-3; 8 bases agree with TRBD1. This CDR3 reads CASSLGDRGGNTIYF. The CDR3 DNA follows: TGTGCCAGCAGCCTAGGTGACAGGGGTGGAAACACCATATATTTT.